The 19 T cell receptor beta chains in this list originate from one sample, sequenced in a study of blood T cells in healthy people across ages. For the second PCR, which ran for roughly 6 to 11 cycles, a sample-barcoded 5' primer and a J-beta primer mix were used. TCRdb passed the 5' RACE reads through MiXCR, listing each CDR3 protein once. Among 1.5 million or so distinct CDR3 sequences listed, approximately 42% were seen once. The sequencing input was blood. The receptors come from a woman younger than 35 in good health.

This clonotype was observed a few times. CDR3 in DNA: TGCAGTGCTAGAGACGGGGTATACAATCAGCCCCAGCATTTT. This sequence encodes CSARDGVYNQPQHF. This chain joins TRBV20-1 and TRBJ1-5, with D unclear. The CDR3 spans 14 residues. Trimming removed 0 bases from V and 3 bases from J, with 9 bases in between. The germline V gene encodes CDR1 DFQATT and CDR2 SNEGSKA (reference sequence).

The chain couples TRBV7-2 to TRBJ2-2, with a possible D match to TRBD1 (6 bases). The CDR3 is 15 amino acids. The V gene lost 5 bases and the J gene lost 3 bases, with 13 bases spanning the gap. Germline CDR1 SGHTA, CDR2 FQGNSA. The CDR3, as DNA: TGTGCCAGCAGCCGCACAGGGCTATACACCGGGGAGCTGTTTTTT. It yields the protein CASSRTGLYTGELFF.

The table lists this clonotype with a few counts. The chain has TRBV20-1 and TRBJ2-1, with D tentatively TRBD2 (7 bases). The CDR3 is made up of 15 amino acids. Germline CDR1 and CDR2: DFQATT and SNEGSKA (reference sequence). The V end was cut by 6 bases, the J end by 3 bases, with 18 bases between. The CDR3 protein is CSARTGGGGYNEQFF. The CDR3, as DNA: TGCAGTGCCCGTACGGGGGGAGGGGGCTACAATGAGCAGTTCTTC.

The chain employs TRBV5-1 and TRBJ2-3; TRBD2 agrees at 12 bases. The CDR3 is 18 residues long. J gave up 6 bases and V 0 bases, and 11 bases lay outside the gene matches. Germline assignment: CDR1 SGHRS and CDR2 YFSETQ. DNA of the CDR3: TGCGCCAGCAGCTTGGCCCCGGCTAGCGGGGGGGCGTTGGATACGCAGTATTTT. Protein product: CASSLAPASGGALDTQYF.

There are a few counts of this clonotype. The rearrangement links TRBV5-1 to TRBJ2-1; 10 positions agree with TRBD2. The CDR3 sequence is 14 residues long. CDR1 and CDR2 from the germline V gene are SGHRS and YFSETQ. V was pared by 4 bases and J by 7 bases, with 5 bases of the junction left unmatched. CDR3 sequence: CASSPGLATNEQFF. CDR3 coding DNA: TGCGCCAGCAGCCCGGGACTAGCGACGAATGAGCAGTTCTTC.

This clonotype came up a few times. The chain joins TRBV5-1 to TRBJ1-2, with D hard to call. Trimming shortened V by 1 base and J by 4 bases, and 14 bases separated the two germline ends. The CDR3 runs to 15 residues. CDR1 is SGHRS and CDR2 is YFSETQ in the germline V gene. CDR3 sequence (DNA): TGCGCCAGCAGCTTGAGCACGGGAGAGACCTATGGCTACACCTTC. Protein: CASSLSTGETYGYTF.

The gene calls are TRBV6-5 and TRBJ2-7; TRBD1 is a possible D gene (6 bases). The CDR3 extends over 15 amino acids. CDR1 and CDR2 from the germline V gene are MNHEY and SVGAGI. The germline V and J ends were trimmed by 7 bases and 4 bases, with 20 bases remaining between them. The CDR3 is CASTEQTGGVYEQYF. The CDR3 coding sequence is TGTGCCAGCACCGAACAGACAGGTGGGGTTTACGAGCAGTACTTC.

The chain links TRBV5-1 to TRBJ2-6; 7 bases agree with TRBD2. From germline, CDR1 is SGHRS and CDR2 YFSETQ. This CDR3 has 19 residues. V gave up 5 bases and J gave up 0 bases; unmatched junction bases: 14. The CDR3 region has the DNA TGCGCCAGCAGTAATGACTACGTAGCGGGCATCTCTGGGGCCAACGTCCTGACTTTC. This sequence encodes CASSNDYVAGISGANVLTF.

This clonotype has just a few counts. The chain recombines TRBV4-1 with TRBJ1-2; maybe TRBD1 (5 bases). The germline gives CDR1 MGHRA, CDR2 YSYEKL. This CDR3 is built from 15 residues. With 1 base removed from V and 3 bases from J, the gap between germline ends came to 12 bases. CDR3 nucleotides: TGCGCCAGCAGCCAAGGGGGTGACAGCTACTATGGCTACACCTTC. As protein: CASSQGGDSYYGYTF.

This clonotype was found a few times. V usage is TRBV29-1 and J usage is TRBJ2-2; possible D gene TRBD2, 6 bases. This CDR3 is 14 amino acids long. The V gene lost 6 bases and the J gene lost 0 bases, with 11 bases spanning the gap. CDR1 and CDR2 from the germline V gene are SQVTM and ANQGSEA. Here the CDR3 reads CSVKAGTNTGELFF. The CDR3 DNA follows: TGCAGCGTAAAGGCGGGGACGAACACCGGGGAGCTGTTTTTT.

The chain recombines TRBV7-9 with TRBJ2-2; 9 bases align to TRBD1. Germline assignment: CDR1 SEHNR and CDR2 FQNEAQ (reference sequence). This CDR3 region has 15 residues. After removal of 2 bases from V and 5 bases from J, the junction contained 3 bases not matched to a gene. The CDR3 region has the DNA TGTGCCAGCAGCTTATACGGGACAGGGACCGGGGAGCTGTTTTTT. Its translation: CASSLYGTGTGELFF.

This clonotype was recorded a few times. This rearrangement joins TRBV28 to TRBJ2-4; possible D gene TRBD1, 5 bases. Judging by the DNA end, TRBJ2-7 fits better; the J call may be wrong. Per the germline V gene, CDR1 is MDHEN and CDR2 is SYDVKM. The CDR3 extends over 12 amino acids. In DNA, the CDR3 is TGTGCCAGCAGAGGACAAGTCTACGAGCAGTACTTC. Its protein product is CASRGQVYEQYF.

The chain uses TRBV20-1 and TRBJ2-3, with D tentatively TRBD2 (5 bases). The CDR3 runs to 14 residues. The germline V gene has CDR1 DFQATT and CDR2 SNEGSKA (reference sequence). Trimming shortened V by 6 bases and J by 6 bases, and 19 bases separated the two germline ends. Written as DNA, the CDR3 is TGCAGTGCCAAGGTTCCGGGGTCGAGGGATACGCAGTATTTT. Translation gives CSAKVPGSRDTQYF.

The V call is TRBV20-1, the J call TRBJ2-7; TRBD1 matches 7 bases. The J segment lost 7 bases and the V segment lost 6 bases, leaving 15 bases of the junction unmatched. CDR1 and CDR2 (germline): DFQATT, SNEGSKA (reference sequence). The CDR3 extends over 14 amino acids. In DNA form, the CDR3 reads TGCAGTGCCCCTATCGGGACAGACCGCGGGGAGCAGTACTTC. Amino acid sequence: CSAPIGTDRGEQYF.

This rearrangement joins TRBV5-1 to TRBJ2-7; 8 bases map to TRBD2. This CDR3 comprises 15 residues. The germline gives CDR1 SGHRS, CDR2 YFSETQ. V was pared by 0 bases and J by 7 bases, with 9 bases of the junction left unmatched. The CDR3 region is CASSLVAGGHNEQYF. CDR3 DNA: TGCGCCAGCAGCTTGGTTGCGGGGGGTCACAATGAGCAGTACTTC.

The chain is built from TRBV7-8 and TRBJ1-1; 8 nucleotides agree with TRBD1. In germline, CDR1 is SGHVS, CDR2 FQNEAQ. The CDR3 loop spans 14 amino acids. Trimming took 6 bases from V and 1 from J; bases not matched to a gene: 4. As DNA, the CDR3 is TGTGCCAGCAGGGCGGGGACAGGGAACACTGAAGCTTTCTTT. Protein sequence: CASRAGTGNTEAFF.

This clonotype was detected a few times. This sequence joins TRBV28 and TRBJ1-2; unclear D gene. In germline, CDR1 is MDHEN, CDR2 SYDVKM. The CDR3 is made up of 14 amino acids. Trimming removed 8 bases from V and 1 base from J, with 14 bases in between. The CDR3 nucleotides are TGTGCCAGCCGTCGGACCGGGAATAACTATGGCTACACCTTC. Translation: CASRRTGNNYGYTF.

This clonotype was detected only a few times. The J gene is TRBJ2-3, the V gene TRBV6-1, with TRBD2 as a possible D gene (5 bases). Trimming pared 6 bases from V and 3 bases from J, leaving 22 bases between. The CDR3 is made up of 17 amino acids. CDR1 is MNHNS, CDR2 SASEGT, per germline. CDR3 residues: CASSPLSGGVKTDTQYF. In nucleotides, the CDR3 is TGTGCCAGCAGCCCTCTCAGCGGAGGAGTAAAAACAGATACGCAGTATTTT.

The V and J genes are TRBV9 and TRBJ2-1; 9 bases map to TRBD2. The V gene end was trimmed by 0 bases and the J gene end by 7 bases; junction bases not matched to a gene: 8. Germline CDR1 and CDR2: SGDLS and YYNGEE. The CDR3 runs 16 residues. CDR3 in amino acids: CASSVALSSGENEQFF. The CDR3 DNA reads TGTGCCAGCAGCGTAGCTTTGTCTAGCGGGGAGAATGAGCAGTTCTTC. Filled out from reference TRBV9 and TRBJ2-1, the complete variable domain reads DSGVTQTPKHLITATGQRVTLRCSPRSGDLSVYWYQQSLDQGLQFLIQYYNGEERAKGNILERFSAQQFPDLHSELNLSSLELGDSALYFCASSVALSSGENEQFFGPGTRLTVL.